These 14 T cell receptor beta chains were all obtained from the same sample, sequenced in a study of blood T cell repertoires in COVID-19. Assay: immunoSEQ multiplex PCR; the TCRdb copy retains only in-frame clones and omits some. The repertoire holds fewer than 300,000 clones, 80% to 90% seen once, with approximately 0.84% in the top ten. What was sequenced was peripheral blood. The receptors derive from a man aged 30 to 45 with acute or convalescent COVID-19.

The V and J genes are TRBV20-1 and TRBJ2-7; D is possibly TRBD1 (5 bases). The V gene lost 3 bases and the J gene lost 6 bases, with 15 bases spanning the gap. Germline loops: CDR1 DFQATT, CDR2 SNEGSKA (reference sequence). This CDR3 spans 13 amino acids. The CDR3: CSASRLDKGEQYF. As DNA, the CDR3 is TGCAGTGCTAGTCGTTTGGACAAAGGCGAGCAGTACTTC.

V usage is TRBV29-1 and J usage is TRBJ2-3; TRBD2 aligns across 11 bases. In germline, CDR1 is SQVTM, CDR2 ANQGSEA. The junction had 8 bases not matched to a gene; V was cut back by 6 bases and J by 0 bases. This CDR3 is 16 amino acids long. The CDR3 here is CSVRNSGRASTDTQYF. The CDR3 nucleotides are TGCAGCGTCCGAAATAGCGGGAGGGCTAGCACAGATACGCAGTATTTT.

V and J are TRBV15 and TRBJ1-2; D gene unclear. The CDR3 runs 14 residues. V lost 0 bases and J lost 8, with 13 bases in between. Germline CDR1 is LNHNV and CDR2 is YYDKDF (reference sequence). The CDR3 region is CATSRDPGTEGYTF. The CDR3 bases are TGTGCCACCAGCAGAGATCCAGGCACTGAGGGCTACACCTTC.

This chain connects TRBV18 to TRBJ2-3; D is unresolved. The CDR3 has 18 residues. Trimming left V 0 bases short and J 4 bases short, with 20 bases between. Germline-derived CDR1 and CDR2 are KGHSH and LQKENI. The CDR3 here is CASSPPLRRGRLPDTQYF. Here the CDR3 DNA reads TGTGCCAGCTCACCACCCTTGCGAAGAGGCCGACTCCCAGATACGCAGTATTTT.

As to this clone: This CDR3 is missing its conserved last phenylalanine or tryptophan, likely due to a read error. No DNA is shown, since the ends of the CDR3 on it are uncertain; the CDR3 is the one TCRdb lists. CDR3 protein: CASSPAGAGRL. The chain combines TRBV18 with TRBJ1-2; the table's D call, TRBD1, has no DNA check behind it. Germline V gene lookup returns CDR1 KGHSH and CDR2 LQKENI. 11 amino acids form the CDR3, both terminal residues included.

The genes are TRBV10-3 and TRBJ1-2; D remains unclear. The CDR3 is made up of 13 amino acids. Germline V gives CDR1 ENHRY, CDR2 SYGVKD. The V and J ends lost 3 bases and 4 bases respectively, with 9 bases between them. CDR3: CAISEMNGYGYTF. CDR3 sequence (DNA): TGTGCCATCAGTGAAATGAACGGCTATGGCTACACCTTC.

The rearrangement links TRBV4-1 to TRBJ2-7; TRBD2 might be the D (5 bases). The CDR3 totals 20 residues. Germline CDR1 MGHRA, CDR2 YSYEKL. V lost 4 bases and J 1 base, leaving 29 bases between the germline ends. In nucleotides, the CDR3 is TGCGCCAGCAGCCGGGAATCCAGGCGGGTCACGGATCTGTCATCCTACGAGCAGTACTTC. Its translation: CASSRESRRVTDLSSYEQYF.

The V and J genes are TRBV15 and TRBJ2-7; unclear D gene. V gave up 1 base and J gave up 2 bases, with 9 bases separating them. Per germline, CDR1 LNHNV and CDR2 YYDKDF (reference sequence). The CDR3 covers 14 residues. The CDR3 nucleotides are TGTGCCACCAGCAGAGTCGGGTTCGCCTACGAGCAGTACTTC. Its protein product is CATSRVGFAYEQYF.

The chain couples TRBV7-2 to TRBJ1-4; 8 bases are shared with TRBD1. V lost 2 bases and J lost 5; bases outside the gene matches: 4. Per the germline V gene, CDR1 is SGHTA and CDR2 is FQGNSA. The CDR3 loop spans 15 amino acids. The DNA for the CDR3 is TGTGCCAGCAGCTTACACGGGACAGGAAATGAAAAACTGTTTTTT. Translating it yields CASSLHGTGNEKLFF.

The gene calls are TRBV5-1 and TRBJ1-6, with D perhaps TRBD1 (6 bases). This CDR3 is 18 amino acids long. V dropped 1 base and J dropped 0 bases, with 14 bases sitting between them. CDR1 SGHRS and CDR2 YFSETQ come from the germline V gene. The CDR3 here is CASSLSPTGSSYNSPLHF. The CDR3 DNA follows: TGCGCCAGCAGCTTGTCCCCGACAGGCAGCTCCTATAATTCACCCCTCCACTTT.

CDR3 loop: CASSPVGQGSPLHF. CDR3 DNA: TGCGCCAGCAGCCCTGTAGGACAGGGTTCACCCCTCCACTTT. This chain uses TRBV5-1 with TRBJ1-6; 8 bases are shared with TRBD1. Trimming at V came to 4 bases and at J to 9 bases, leaving 6 bases not matched to a gene. This CDR3 comprises 14 residues. Germline-derived CDR1 and CDR2 are SGHRS and YFSETQ.

The chain is built from TRBV5-4 and TRBJ1-5, with D uncertain. The V gene lost 0 bases and the J gene lost 6 bases, with 4 bases spanning the gap. The germline V gene encodes CDR1 SGHNT and CDR2 YYREEE (reference sequence). The CDR3 is 12 residues long. In DNA form, the CDR3 reads TGTGCCAGCAGCTTGGATAGTCAGCCCCAGCATTTT. This encodes CASSLDSQPQHF. Complete variable domain (other parts from reference TRBV5-4 and TRBJ1-5): ETGVTQSPTHLIKTRGQQVTLRCSSQSGHNTVSWYQQALGQGPQFIFQYYREEENGRGNFPPRFSGLQFPNYSSELNVNALELDDSALYLCASSLDSQPQHFGDGTRLSIL.

The sample holds one count of this clone. CDR3 amino acids: CASSSGQGRTNYGYTF. In nucleotides, the CDR3 is TGTGCCAGTAGTTCGGGACAGGGGCGAACTAACTATGGCTACACCTTC. The chain links TRBV19 to TRBJ1-2, with 10 bases fitting TRBD1. Trimming at V came to 5 bases and at J to 0 bases, leaving 6 bases not matched to a gene. CDR3 length equals 16 residues. CDR1 is LNHDA and CDR2 is SQIVND in the germline V gene (reference sequence). The whole variable domain, filled in from reference TRBV19 and TRBJ1-2, reads DGGITQSPKYLFRKEGQNVTLSCEQNLNHDAMYWYRQDPGQGLRLIYYSQIVNDFQKGDIAEGYSVSREKKESFPLTVTSAQKNPTAFYLCASSSGQGRTNYGYTFGSGTRLTVV.

This clone has a handful of counts. The chain has TRBV7-2 and TRBJ1-2; possibly TRBD1 for D (5 bases). Germline V CDR1 and CDR2: SGHTA, FQGNSA. The CDR3 extends over 14 amino acids. Trimming took off 6 bases at V and 5 bases at J, with 16 bases between the two ends. This CDR3 is CASSLTTTAYGYTF. DNA for the CDR3: TGTGCCAGCAGTTTAACCACGACAGCATATGGCTACACCTTC.